The 26 T cell receptor beta chains presented below share a single source sample, sequenced in a study of cytomegalovirus exposure and HLA in healthy donors. The table came from immunoSEQ multiplex PCR; TCRdb's copy has only in-frame clones and leaves some out. The sample yields some 110,000 clones, roughly 83% seen once. Sequenced sample: PBMCs. These receptors were taken from a man between 18 and 35 years old in good health and CMV-seronegative.

The V gene is TRBV18, the J gene TRBJ1-1, with D uncertain. The V gene's germline CDR1 is KGHSH and CDR2 LQKENI. CDR3 length: 13 amino acids. V was pared by 10 bases and J by 1 base, with 13 bases between. The CDR3 DNA sequence: TGTGCCACTACACTGGCGGAGAACACTGAAGCTTTCTTT. This sequence encodes CATTLAENTEAFF.

The genes are TRBV27 and TRBJ2-3, with 10 bases lining up with TRBD2. Trimming at V came to 6 bases and at J to 6 bases, leaving 12 bases not matched to a gene. CDR1 and CDR2 (germline): MNHEY, SMNVEV (reference sequence). The CDR3 spans 16 residues. This CDR3 reads CASSNSGGPTRDTQYF. The CDR3 bases are TGTGCCAGCAGCAATAGCGGGGGGCCCACCAGGGATACGCAGTATTTT.

This rearrangement joins TRBV5-4 to TRBJ2-3; D possibly corresponds to TRBD1 (6 bases). The V gene's germline CDR1 is SGHNT and CDR2 YYREEE (reference sequence). V was clipped by 0 bases and J by 6 bases, with 11 bases between them. The CDR3 extends over 14 amino acids. The CDR3 protein is CASSLDPGVDTQYF. The CDR3 DNA follows: TGTGCCAGCAGCTTGGATCCAGGGGTCGATACGCAGTATTTT.

V and J are TRBV25-1 and TRBJ1-3, with a weak D call TRBD1 (6 bases). The germline V gene encodes CDR1 MGHDK and CDR2 SYGVNS. The length of the CDR3 is 16 residues. The V and J ends lost 3 bases and 0 bases respectively, with 12 bases between them. CDR3 in DNA: TGTGCCAGCAGTGATCCCGACAGGCTCTCTGGAAACACCATATATTTT. Its protein is CASSDPDRLSGNTIYF.

The rearrangement joins TRBV19 to TRBJ2-7; the D is unclear. The V end was cut by 3 bases, the J end by 3 bases, with 9 bases between. The germline V gene has CDR1 LNHDA and CDR2 SQIVND (reference sequence). The CDR3 runs 13 residues. The CDR3 loop is CASSIASNYEQYF. CDR3 DNA: TGTGCCAGTAGTATTGCTAGTAACTACGAGCAGTACTTC.

The chain links TRBV5-1 to TRBJ2-7, with D perhaps matching TRBD2 (7 bases). Germline V gives CDR1 SGHRS, CDR2 YFSETQ. The CDR3 totals 16 residues. V lost 0 bases, J lost 4 bases, and 17 bases lay in between. The CDR3 DNA is TGCGCCAGCAGCTTGGATGGGGGGGCGTCGGGTTACGAGCAGTACTTC. It encodes CASSLDGGASGYEQYF.

This chain links TRBV30 with TRBJ2-3; D uncertain. This CDR3 is 14 amino acids long. From germline, CDR1 is GTSNPN and CDR2 SVGIG (reference sequence). Trimming removed 5 bases from V and 1 base from J, with 13 bases in between. The CDR3 sequence: CAWSPQVRTDTQYF. CDR3 DNA sequence: TGTGCCTGGTCACCCCAGGTTCGCACAGATACGCAGTATTTT.

The gene calls are TRBV27 and TRBJ1-2, with D maybe TRBD1 (6 bases). This CDR3 region has 16 residues. Trimming removed 4 bases from V and 8 bases from J, with 23 bases in between. Germline lookup yields CDR1 MNHEY and CDR2 SMNVEV (reference sequence). The CDR3 DNA follows: TGTGCCAGCAGTTCCAGCTTATGGGGGGGCGCAAAAGGCTACACCTTC. Amino acids: CASSSSLWGGAKGYTF.

This clone was counted between two and nine times. The chain links TRBV20-1 to TRBJ2-5; no definite D call. This CDR3 is built from 11 residues. Between the trimmed V and J ends, which lost 3 bases and 3 bases, there was a span of 5 bases. CDR1 and CDR2 from the germline V gene are DFQATT and SNEGSKA (reference sequence). CDR3 protein: CSARAEETQYF. The CDR3 nucleotides are TGCAGTGCTAGGGCGGAAGAGACCCAGTACTTC.

This rearrangement joins TRBV29-1 to TRBJ2-1, with D tentatively TRBD1 (6 bases). Germline-derived CDR1 and CDR2 are SQVTM and ANQGSEA. V lost 7 bases and J 0 bases, leaving 13 bases between the germline ends. The CDR3 spans 14 residues. DNA for the CDR3: TGCAGCGGGGGGCGGCAGGTCTCCTACAATGAGCAGTTCTTC. Its protein product is CSGGRQVSYNEQFF.

The chain employs TRBV7-8 and TRBJ2-3, with D possibly matching TRBD2 (6 bases). The CDR3 runs 15 residues. Trimming removed 5 bases from V and 6 bases from J, with 18 bases in between. CDR1 SGHVS and CDR2 FQNEAQ come from the germline V gene. The CDR3, as DNA: TGTGCCAGCAGCCCCAAGGGGCTAGCGACTGATACGCAGTATTTT. Amino acids: CASSPKGLATDTQYF. The full variable domain, in which reference TRBV7-8 and TRBJ2-3 provide the parts outside the CDR3, is GAGVSQSPRYKVAKRGQDVALRCDPISGHVSLFWYQQALGQGPEFLTYFQNEAQLDKSGLPSDRFFAERPEGSVSTLKIQRTQQEDSAVYLCASSPKGLATDTQYFGPGTRLTVL.

V gene TRBV7-2 combines with J gene TRBJ2-1; TRBD1 matches at 7 bases. J gave up 7 bases and V 5 bases, and 14 bases lay outside the gene matches. Per the germline V gene, CDR1 is SGHTA and CDR2 is FQGNSA. The CDR3 totals 16 residues. The CDR3 is CASSTVQGTERNEQFF. For the CDR3, the DNA is TGTGCCAGCAGCACCGTACAGGGGACAGAAAGAAATGAGCAGTTCTTC.

This clone was detected a few times. This rearrangement joins TRBV7-2 to TRBJ2-1; 8 bases agree with TRBD2. The CDR3 is made up of 19 amino acids. Germline CDR1 SGHTA, CDR2 FQGNSA. The junction had 19 bases not matched to a gene; V was cut back by 1 base and J by 8 bases. Written as DNA, the CDR3 is TGTGCCAGCAGCTTAGTTTGGCGGGAGGCCCCCGGCCCCATGGATGAGCAGTTCTTC. As protein: CASSLVWREAPGPMDEQFF.

The chain links TRBV11-3 to TRBJ2-5; D may be TRBD2 (5 bases). Trimming removed 5 bases at V and 5 bases at J, with 12 bases between. The germline gives CDR1 SGHNT, CDR2 YENEEA. The length of the CDR3 is 13 residues. In DNA form, the CDR3 reads TGTGCCAGCAGCCCTCGGGGTGGGGAGACCCAGTACTTC. Translated, it gives CASSPRGGETQYF.

The chain has TRBV5-6 and TRBJ1-6, with TRBD1 as a possible D gene (5 bases). Germline-derived CDR1 and CDR2 are SGHDT and YYEEEE. Trimming pared 5 bases from V and 10 bases from J, leaving 19 bases between. The CDR3 spans 15 residues. The DNA for the CDR3 is TGTGCCAGCAGTACTCGGGGGAAGAGGCCATCACCCCTCCACTTT. Translating gives CASSTRGKRPSPLHF. Drawing the rest from reference TRBV5-6 and TRBJ1-6, the complete variable domain is DAGVTQSPTHLIKTRGQQVTLRCSPKSGHDTVSWYQQALGQGPQFIFQYYEEEERQRGNFPDRFSGHQFPNYSSELNVNALLLGDSALYLCASSTRGKRPSPLHFGNGTRLTVT.

This clone has only one observation. An end of the junction does not agree with germline; a read error may underlie this. The gene calls are TRBV6-1 and TRBJ2-5, with unresolved D. The CDR3 consists of 13 residues. Germline V gene lookup returns CDR1 MNHNS and CDR2 SASEGT. The CDR3 spells CASSEGLGETQYF. Written as DNA, the CDR3 is TGTGCCAGCAGCGAAGGGCTAGGCGAGACCCAGTACTTC.

The genes are TRBV30 and TRBJ2-2; 11 nucleotides match TRBD2. Trimming removed 2 bases from V and 4 bases from J; junction bases left unmatched: 6. The CDR3 covers 16 residues. CDR1 is GTSNPN and CDR2 is SVGIG in the germline V gene (reference sequence). The CDR3 region is CAWSTTSGSFTGELFF. The CDR3 coding sequence is TGTGCCTGGAGTACCACTAGCGGGAGTTTCACCGGGGAGCTGTTTTTT.

The CDR3 is CASSLAGLGKFF. For the CDR3, the DNA is TGTGCCAGCAGCTTAGCGGGACTTGGGAAGTTCTTC. The chain joins TRBV7-8 to TRBJ2-1, with D possibly being TRBD2 (6 bases). The germline V gene encodes CDR1 SGHVS and CDR2 FQNEAQ. V lost 0 bases to trimming and J lost 14 bases, with 11 bases between them. This CDR3 comprises 12 residues.

Only a few counts were recorded for this clone. The J gene is TRBJ2-7, the V gene TRBV19; 8 bases map to TRBD2. Germline CDR1 LNHDA, CDR2 SQIVND (reference sequence). This CDR3 has 15 residues. Germline trimming cut 0 bases from V and 6 bases from J; bases unmatched to any gene: 7. The CDR3 region has the DNA TGTGCCAGTAGTATAGAGGGCGGGAGGACGGGCGAGCAGTACTTC. It yields the protein CASSIEGGRTGEQYF.

This clone appeared once. V is TRBV7-9 and J is TRBJ2-2, with D possibly matching TRBD2 (5 bases). Trimming left V 3 bases short and J 3 bases short, with 11 bases between. The germline V gene has CDR1 SEHNR and CDR2 FQNEAQ (reference sequence). There are 15 residues in the CDR3. CDR3 amino acids: CASSLVLGDTGELFF. The CDR3, as DNA: TGTGCCAGCAGCTTGGTCTTGGGAGACACCGGGGAGCTGTTTTTT.

This chain uses TRBV7-9 with TRBJ2-7, with 8 nucleotides matching TRBD2. The CDR3 is made up of 12 amino acids. Per the germline V gene, CDR1 is SEHNR and CDR2 is FQNEAQ (reference sequence). V gave up 10 bases and J gave up 2 bases; unmatched junction bases: 4. The CDR3 nucleotides read TGTGCCATCCGGGAGGGAACCTACGAGCAGTACTTC. Translation gives CAIREGTYEQYF.

The V and J genes are TRBV27 and TRBJ2-7; D is possibly TRBD1 (6 bases). The germline V gene encodes CDR1 MNHEY and CDR2 SMNVEV (reference sequence). Trimming removed 2 bases from V and 0 bases from J, with 11 bases in between. The CDR3 loop spans 15 amino acids. CDR3 in amino acids: CASSLRGHDSYEQYF. DNA for the CDR3: TGTGCCAGCAGTTTAAGGGGACACGACTCCTACGAGCAGTACTTC.

The CDR3 reads CASSLPQEEKLFF. CDR3 bases: TGTGCCAGCAGCTTGCCACAGGAGGAAAAACTGTTTTTT. This chain connects TRBV5-4 to TRBJ1-4; D might be TRBD1 (5 bases). Deletions cut 1 base from V and 8 bases from J, with 9 bases between. Germline V gene data show CDR1 as SGHNT and CDR2 as YYREEE (reference sequence). This CDR3 is built from 13 residues.

This clone showed up just once. The genes are TRBV6-1 and TRBJ1-1, with 7 bases lining up with TRBD1. Germline V gene lookup returns CDR1 MNHNS and CDR2 SASEGT. After removal of 5 bases from V and 3 bases from J, the junction contained 9 bases not matched to a gene. The CDR3 has 15 amino acids. CDR3 protein: CASSPSKGADTEAFF. CDR3 in DNA: TGTGCCAGCAGTCCTAGTAAGGGGGCGGACACTGAAGCTTTCTTT.

The chain links TRBV9 to TRBJ2-2, with a weak D call TRBD1 (6 bases). Trimming removed 4 bases at V and 1 base at J, with 11 bases between. Per the germline V gene, CDR1 is SGDLS and CDR2 is YYNGEE. CDR3 length equals 15 residues. In DNA, the CDR3 is TGTGCCAGCAGCCCGGGGACACTGAACACCGGGGAGCTGTTTTTT. This codes for CASSPGTLNTGELFF.

V gene TRBV7-9 combines with J gene TRBJ2-7; 9 bases agree with TRBD2. Losses at the gene ends were 5 bases for V and 5 bases for J; bases not matched to a gene: 13. This CDR3 spans 16 amino acids. The germline gives CDR1 SEHNR, CDR2 FQNEAQ (reference sequence). The CDR3 is CASSPAASGNRDEQYF. The CDR3 DNA follows: TGTGCCAGCAGCCCCGCAGCTAGCGGGAATCGGGACGAGCAGTACTTC. Looking up the rest from reference TRBV7-9 and TRBJ2-7 gives the full variable domain: DTGVSQNPRHKITKRGQNVTFRCDPISEHNRLYWYRQTLGQGPEFLTYFQNEAQLEKSRLLSDRFSAERPKGSFSTLEIQRTEQGDSAMYLCASSPAASGNRDEQYFGPGTRLTVT.